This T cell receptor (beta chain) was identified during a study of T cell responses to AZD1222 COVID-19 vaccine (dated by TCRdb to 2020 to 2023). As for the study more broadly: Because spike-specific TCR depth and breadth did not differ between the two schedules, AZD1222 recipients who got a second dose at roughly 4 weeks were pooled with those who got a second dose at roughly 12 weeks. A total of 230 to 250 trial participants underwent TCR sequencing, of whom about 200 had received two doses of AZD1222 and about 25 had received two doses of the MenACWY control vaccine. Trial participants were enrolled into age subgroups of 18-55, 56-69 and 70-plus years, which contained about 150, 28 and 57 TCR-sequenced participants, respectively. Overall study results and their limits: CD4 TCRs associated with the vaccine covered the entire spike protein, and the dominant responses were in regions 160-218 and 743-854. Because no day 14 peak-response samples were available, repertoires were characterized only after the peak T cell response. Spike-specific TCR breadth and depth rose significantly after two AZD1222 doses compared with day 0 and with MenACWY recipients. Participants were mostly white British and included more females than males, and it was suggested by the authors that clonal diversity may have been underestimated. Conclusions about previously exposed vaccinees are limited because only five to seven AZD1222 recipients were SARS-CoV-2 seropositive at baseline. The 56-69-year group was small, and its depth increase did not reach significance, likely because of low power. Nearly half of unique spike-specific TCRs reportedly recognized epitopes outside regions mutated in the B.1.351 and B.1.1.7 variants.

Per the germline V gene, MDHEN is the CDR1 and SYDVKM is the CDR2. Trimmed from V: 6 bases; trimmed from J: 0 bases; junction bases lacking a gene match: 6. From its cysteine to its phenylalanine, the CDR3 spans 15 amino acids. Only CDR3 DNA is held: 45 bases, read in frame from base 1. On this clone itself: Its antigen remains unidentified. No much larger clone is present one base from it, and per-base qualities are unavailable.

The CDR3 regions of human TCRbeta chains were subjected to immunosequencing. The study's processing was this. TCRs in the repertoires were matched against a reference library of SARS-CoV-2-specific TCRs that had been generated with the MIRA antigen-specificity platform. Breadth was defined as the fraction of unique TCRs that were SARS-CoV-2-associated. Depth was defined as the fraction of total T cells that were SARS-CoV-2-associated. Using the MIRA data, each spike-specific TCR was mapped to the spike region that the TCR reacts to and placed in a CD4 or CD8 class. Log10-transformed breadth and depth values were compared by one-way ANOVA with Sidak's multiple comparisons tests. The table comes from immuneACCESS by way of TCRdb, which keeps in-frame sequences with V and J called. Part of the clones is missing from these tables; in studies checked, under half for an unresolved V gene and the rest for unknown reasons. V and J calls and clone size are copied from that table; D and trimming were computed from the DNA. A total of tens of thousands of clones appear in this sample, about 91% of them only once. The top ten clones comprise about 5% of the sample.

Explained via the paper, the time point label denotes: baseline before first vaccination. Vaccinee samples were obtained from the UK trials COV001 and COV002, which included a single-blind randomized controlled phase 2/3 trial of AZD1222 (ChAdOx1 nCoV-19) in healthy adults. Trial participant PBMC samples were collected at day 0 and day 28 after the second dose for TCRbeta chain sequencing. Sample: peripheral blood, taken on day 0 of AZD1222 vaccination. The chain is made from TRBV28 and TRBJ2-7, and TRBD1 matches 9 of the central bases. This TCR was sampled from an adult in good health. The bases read TGTGCCAGCAGAGGCCGGGACAGGGTCTCCTACGAGCAGTACTTC. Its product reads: CASRGRDRVSYEQYF. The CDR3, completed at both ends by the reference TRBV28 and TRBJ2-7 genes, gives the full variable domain DVKVTQSSRYLVKRTGEKVFLECVQDMDHENMFWYRQDPGLGLRLIYFSYDVKMKEKGDIPEGYSVSREKKERFSLILESASTNQTSMYLCASRGRDRVSYEQYFGPGTRLTVT.